The rows below give T cell receptor beta chains drawn from one sample of a study of Ad26.COV2.S vaccination and SARS-CoV-2 variants. The repertoire was sequenced with immunoSEQ multiplex PCR; TCRdb's copy has only in-frame clones and lacks some. The table records roughly 680,000 clones, about 89% of them present only once. The sample was peripheral blood, taken in a trial of Ad26.COV2.S vaccine versus placebo. The receptors shown here come from a person between 18 and 65 years old who received the Ad26.COV2.S COVID-19 vaccine or a placebo. The CDR3 runs from the conserved cysteine through the conserved F or W. Fields, in order: J gene, clone size, V gene, D gene, CDR3 DNA, CDR3 protein. D genes are given only for firm matches. Clone size is not always given. Where it is, it says once, few, many or a class for expanded clones.

TRBJ2-3,NA,TRBV6-5,NA,TGTGCCAGCAAGGACCGGGACTCCGCGAAGACGCAGTATTTT,CASKDRDSAKTQYF
TRBJ2-1,NA,TRBV18,TRBD1,TGTGCCAGCTCACCACCGGGCGCTAGACAGGGCTACAATGAGCAGTTCTTC,CASSPPGARQGYNEQFF
TRBJ1-1,NA,TRBV5-4,NA,TGTGCCAGCAGCTTGCCCAGGGGAACTGAAGCTTTCTTT,CASSLPRGTEAFF
TRBJ1-6,NA,TRBV18,NA,TGTGCCAGCTCAACAGATAATTCACCCCTCCACTTT,CASSTDNSPLHF
TRBJ2-2,NA,TRBV5-1,TRBD1,TGCGCCAGCAGCTTTCAACAGGGGTCGGCCGGGGAGCTGTTTTTT,CASSFQQGSAGELFF
TRBJ2-3,once,TRBV10-1,NA,TGCGCCAGCAGTGAGTCGGGGGTTAGTAGCACAGATACGCAGTATTTT,CASSESGVSSTDTQYF
TRBJ1-4,NA,TRBV4-1,NA,TGCGCCAGCAGCCCGCGGCTGGCGGTCGATGAAAAACTGTTTTTT,CASSPRLAVDEKLFF
TRBJ1-1,NA,TRBV18,TRBD1,TGTGCCAGCTCACCCCTGGGCGGGACAGGGTTCATGAACACTGAAGCTTTCTTT,CASSPLGGTGFMNTEAFF
TRBJ1-5,NA,TRBV19,TRBD1,TGTGCCAGTAGTTCGGGACAGGGCTGGCAGCCCCAGCATTTT,CASSSGQGWQPQHF
TRBJ1-1,once,TRBV5-4,TRBD1,TGTGCCAGCAGCTTGGGGGGACAGTTCAAGGGGAACACTGAAGCTTTCTTT,CASSLGGQFKGNTEAFF
TRBJ2-7,NA,TRBV5-1,NA,TGCGCCAGCAGCTTGGGGACCGCCGAGCAGTACTTC,CASSLGTAEQYF
TRBJ2-6,NA,TRBV19,NA,TGTGCCAGTAGTATCACAGCAGCGGCCAACGTCCTGACTTTC,CASSITAAANVLTF
TRBJ1-2,once,TRBV7-9,NA,TGTGCCAGCAGCTTAGGAGGGGCCGACTATGGCTACACCTTC,CASSLGGADYGYTF
TRBJ2-3,NA,TRBV11-3,TRBD2,TGTGCCAGCAGCTTAGATGTAGCGGGAACAGATACGCAGTATTTT,CASSLDVAGTDTQYF
TRBJ1-1,NA,TRBV7-9,NA,TGTGCCAGCAGCTTATTAAGGGCCACTGAAGCTTTCTTT,CASSLLRATEAFF
TRBJ1-2,NA,TRBV12-3/TRBV12-4,NA,TGTGCCAGCAGCACCGGGACCGTAAATTACAGCTTC,CASSTGTVNYSF
TRBJ2-6,NA,TRBV18,NA,TGTGCCAGCTCACCTCCGGACAGTAACTCTGGGGCCAACGTCCTGACTTTC,CASSPPDSNSGANVLTF
TRBJ2-5,NA,TRBV18,NA,TGTGCCAGCTCACCAACGGGGTCAGAGACCCAGTACTTC,CASSPTGSETQYF
TRBJ2-7,few,TRBV15,NA,TGTGCCACCAGCAGAGATACCTACGAGCAGTACTTC,CATSRDTYEQYF
TRBJ1-1,once,TRBV6-4,TRBD1,TGTGCCAGCAGTAAAGACAGGGGCATGAACACTGAAGCTTTCTTT,CASSKDRGMNTEAFF
TRBJ2-7,NA,TRBV30,NA,TGTGCCTGGAGTGGGGATGGTCGGGCAGGGGGGTACGAGCAGTACTTC,CAWSGDGRAGGYEQYF
TRBJ1-6,few,TRBV30,NA,TGTGCCTGGAGTGGTGCCAGATTGGGTTCCTATAATTCACCCCTCCACTTT,CAWSGARLGSYNSPLHF
TRBJ2-5,NA,TRBV3-1/TRBV3-2,NA,TGTGCCAGCGGCCCGTACCAAGAGACCCAGTACTTC,CASGPYQETQYF
TRBJ2-2,NA,TRBV5-8,TRBD2,TGTGCCAGCAGCATCATAGCGGGAGAGTTTTTGTACACCGGGGAGCTGTTTTTT,CASSIIAGEFLYTGELFF
TRBJ2-3,NA,TRBV3-1/TRBV3-2,NA,TGTGCCAGCAGCCTCGGACCGGACCCTAGCACAGATACGCAGTATTTT,CASSLGPDPSTDTQYF
TRBJ2-7,NA,TRBV6-6,NA,TGTGCCAGCAGTTACGGCAGGAGCTCCTACGAGCAGTACTTC,CASSYGRSSYEQYF
TRBJ2-1,NA,TRBV7-2,NA,TGTGCCAGCAGCTTTCCCCCTTACGGGGAGCAGTTCTTC,CASSFPPYGEQFF
TRBJ2-3,NA,TRBV20-1,NA,TGCAGTGCTCTTAGCACAGATACGCAGTATTTT,CSALSTDTQYF
TRBJ2-2,NA,TRBV18,NA,TGTGCCAGCTCACCAGAAGACAGAGGAACCGGGGAGCTGTTTTTT,CASSPEDRGTGELFF
TRBJ2-7,NA,TRBV6-5,NA,TGTGCCAGCAGTCCCCAGGTTTACGAGCAGTACTTC,CASSPQVYEQYF
TRBJ2-5,NA,TRBV4-1,NA,TGCGCCAGCAGCCAATCCCCGGGACCACAACAAGAGACCCAGTACTTC,CASSQSPGPQQETQYF
TRBJ1-1,NA,TRBV18,NA,TGTGCCAGCTCACCACTTACCCGAAATTCGAACACTGAAGCTTTCTTT,CASSPLTRNSNTEAFF
TRBJ2-1,NA,TRBV23-1,NA,TGCGCCAGCAATCTCGAGCGCCCGGCCCGCTACAATGAGCAGTTCTTC,CASNLERPARYNEQFF
TRBJ2-7,NA,TRBV27,NA,TGTGCCAGCAGCCTTACTTCGGGGTCAAGGACCTACGAGCAGTACTTC,CASSLTSGSRTYEQYF
TRBJ1-1,NA,TRBV6-5,NA,TGTGCCAGCAGTTACTCACCAGGGGTACGCACTGAAGCTTTCTTT,CASSYSPGVRTEAFF
TRBJ2-3,NA,TRBV7-3,NA,TGTGCCAGCAGCCTAACTGGGGGTGGAGATACGCAGTATTTT,CASSLTGGGDTQYF
TRBJ2-2,NA,TRBV3-1/TRBV3-2,TRBD1,TGTGCCAGCAGACCTACAGGGGGCGGAACCGGGGAGCTGTTTTTT,CASRPTGGGTGELFF
TRBJ2-3,NA,TRBV5-4,NA,TGTGCCAGCAGCTTGGGTCCCCTCACAGATACGCAGTATTTT,CASSLGPLTDTQYF
TRBJ2-3,NA,TRBV29-1,NA,TGCAGCGTTGAAGAAGGAGATACGCAGTATTTT,CSVEEGDTQYF
TRBJ2-7,once,TRBV11-3,NA,TGTGCCAGCAGCCCCCGGGACGGCGCCTACGAGCAGTACTTC,CASSPRDGAYEQYF
TRBJ1-2,NA,TRBV2,NA,TGTGCCAGCAGTGAAGCGGACTCCTACTATGGCTACACCTTC,CASSEADSYYGYTF
TRBJ1-5,NA,TRBV19,NA,TGTGCCAGTAGTAAGACAGGCGACAATCAGCCCCAGCATTTT,CASSKTGDNQPQHF
TRBJ1-5,few,TRBV6-5,NA,TGTGCCAGCACCCCAGAGGGCCTTGACAATCAGCCCCAGCATTTT,CASTPEGLDNQPQHF
TRBJ1-5,NA,TRBV12-3/TRBV12-4,NA,TGTGCCAGCAGTTTACAGGTTCAGCCCCAGCATTTT,CASSLQVQPQHF
TRBJ1-1,few,TRBV2,TRBD1,TGTGCCAGCACCTTCAACAGGGGACAGGGTGAAGCTTTCTTT,CASTFNRGQGEAFF
TRBJ1-2,once,TRBV6-6,NA,TGTGCCAGCACTCCTCTGGGGTCTAACTATGGCTACACCTTC,CASTPLGSNYGYTF
TRBJ2-7,many,TRBV2,NA,TGTGCCAGCAGTAGGGACACTGGCTCCTACGAGCAGTACTTC,CASSRDTGSYEQYF
TRBJ2-1,NA,TRBV6-4,NA,TGTGCCAGCAGTGACTCGTCACGGAGGCCCTACAATGAGCAGTTCTTC,CASSDSSRRPYNEQFF
TRBJ1-6,NA,TRBV5-6,TRBD1,TGTGCCAGCAGACGAGAGGGACAGTATAATTCACCCCTCCACTTT,CASRREGQYNSPLHF
TRBJ1-5,NA,TRBV5-5,NA,TGTGCCAGCAGCTTACGGGGAAATCAGCCCCAGCATTTT,CASSLRGNQPQHF
TRBJ1-1,once,TRBV24-1,NA,TGTGCCACCAGTGGAAGGATCAACACTGAAGCTTTCTTT,CATSGRINTEAFF
TRBJ1-2,NA,TRBV18,NA,TGTGCCAGCTCGAGCCAATATGGCTACACCTTC,CASSSQYGYTF
TRBJ2-2,NA,TRBV6-5,NA,TGTGCCAGCAGTCCGGCCGGGGCGACCGGGGAGCTGTTTTTT,CASSPAGATGELFF
TRBJ2-7,NA,TRBV7-9,NA,TGTGCCAGCAGCTCCTCTCCGGGACTGAGCTCCTACGAGCAGTACTTC,CASSSSPGLSSYEQYF
TRBJ2-2,NA,TRBV4-1,TRBD2,TGCGCCAGCAGCCAAGCAGCGGGACTAGCGGGCGGGGAGCTGTTTTTT,CASSQAAGLAGGELFF
TRBJ1-3,NA,TRBV7-2,TRBD1,TGTGCCAGCAGCTTACCCGCCGGGACAGTCCTTAACACCATATATTTT,CASSLPAGTVLNTIYF
TRBJ1-1,NA,TRBV29-1,TRBD1,TGCAGCGTTGAAGATTGGGGGACAGGGATAAACACTGAAGCTTTCTTT,CSVEDWGTGINTEAFF
TRBJ2-5,NA,TRBV27,TRBD2,TGTGCCAGCAGTTTTATAGCGGGAGGGGAGGCCCAGTACTTC,CASSFIAGGEAQYF
TRBJ1-4,NA,TRBV5-1,TRBD1,TGCGCCAGCAGCCCCCCACCAGGACAGGGGGGTGAAAAACTGTTTTTT,CASSPPPGQGGEKLFF
TRBJ2-1,NA,TRBV19,NA,TGTGCCAGTACTCCGGGCCTCCCCTATTACAATGAGCAGTTCTTC,CASTPGLPYYNEQFF